The rows below give T cell receptor beta chains drawn from one sample of a study of control samples from healthy donors and cancer patients. Clones were read by immunoSEQ multiplex PCR, and TCRdb kept only the in-frame ones, dropping some. There are fewer than 200,000 clones in the sample; 80% to 95% occur only once, and approximately 4% lies in the top ten. The sequencing input was blood. All receptors come from a woman in her fifties or sixties in good health. The CDR3 runs from the conserved cysteine through the conserved F or W. A D gene is named only where the DNA matches it firmly. Clone sizes are given selectively: once, few, many, or a class where the clone is expanded.

J gene: TRBJ1-2; clone size: .; D gene: .; V gene: TRBV3-1/TRBV3-2; CDR3 protein: CASSQDQGSYGYTF; CDR3 DNA: TGTGCCAGCAGCCAAGATCAGGGGAGCTATGGCTACACCTTC
J gene: TRBJ2-2; clone size: .; D gene: TRBD2; V gene: TRBV6-5; CDR3 protein: CASRPLSGEAGELFF; CDR3 DNA: TGTGCCAGCAGGCCGCTTAGCGGGGAGGCCGGGGAGCTGTTTTTT
J gene: TRBJ2-3; clone size: .; D gene: .; V gene: TRBV7-3; CDR3 protein: CASSSGGGGTDTQYF; CDR3 DNA: TGTGCCAGCAGCTCAGGGGGGGGCGGCACAGATACGCAGTATTTT
J gene: TRBJ1-2; clone size: .; D gene: .; V gene: TRBV28; CDR3 protein: CASSQQFYGYTF; CDR3 DNA: TGTGCCAGCAGCCAACAGTTCTATGGCTACACCTTC
J gene: TRBJ1-2; clone size: .; D gene: TRBD1; V gene: TRBV30; CDR3 protein: CAWSSDRGQRGYTF; CDR3 DNA: TGTGCCTGGAGTAGCGACAGGGGCCAGCGAGGCTACACCTTC
J gene: TRBJ1-3; clone size: .; D gene: .; V gene: TRBV7-2; CDR3 protein: CASSPKPEALRNTGNTIYF; CDR3 DNA: TGTGCCAGCAGCCCAAAGCCCGAGGCCTTAAGGAACACTGGAAACACCATATATTTT
J gene: TRBJ1-1; clone size: .; D gene: TRBD1; V gene: TRBV5-1; CDR3 protein: CASSEGQKAFF; CDR3 DNA: TGCGCCAGCAGCGAGGGACAGAAAGCTTTCTTT
J gene: TRBJ1-3; clone size: .; D gene: .; V gene: TRBV11-2; CDR3 protein: CASSLQGNTIYF; CDR3 DNA: TGTGCCAGCAGCCTGCAGGGAAACACCATATATTTT
J gene: TRBJ2-1; clone size: once; D gene: .; V gene: TRBV11-3; CDR3 protein: CASSPPPASPYNEQFF; CDR3 DNA: TGTGCCAGCAGCCCACCCCCCGCCAGCCCCTACAATGAGCAGTTCTTC
J gene: TRBJ2-3; clone size: .; D gene: .; V gene: TRBV6-2/TRBV6-3; CDR3 protein: CASSYTSLLSTDTQYF; CDR3 DNA: TGTGCCAGCAGTTACACATCGTTGCTTAGCACAGATACGCAGTATTTT
J gene: TRBJ2-1; clone size: .; D gene: .; V gene: TRBV5-1; CDR3 protein: CASSSTPGNNEQFF; CDR3 DNA: TGCGCCAGCAGCTCCACCCCAGGAAACAATGAGCAGTTCTTC
J gene: TRBJ1-4; clone size: .; D gene: TRBD1; V gene: TRBV29-1; CDR3 protein: CSVVTGRHGEKLFF; CDR3 DNA: TGCAGCGTCGTGACAGGGAGGCATGGGGAAAAACTGTTTTTT
J gene: TRBJ1-1; clone size: .; D gene: .; V gene: TRBV3-1/TRBV3-2; CDR3 protein: CASSPRGGNTEAFF; CDR3 DNA: TGTGCCAGCAGCCCCCGCGGGGGGAACACTGAAGCTTTCTTT
J gene: TRBJ2-5; clone size: .; D gene: .; V gene: TRBV5-6; CDR3 protein: CASSLGYQETQYF; CDR3 DNA: TGTGCCAGCAGCTTGGGATACCAAGAGACCCAGTACTTC
J gene: TRBJ2-3; clone size: .; D gene: .; V gene: TRBV5-1; CDR3 protein: CASSLGGRSTDTQYF; CDR3 DNA: TGCGCCAGCAGCTTGGGAGGGCGAAGCACAGATACGCAGTATTTT
J gene: TRBJ2-5; clone size: .; D gene: .; V gene: TRBV3-1/TRBV3-2; CDR3 protein: CASSRGGRETQYF; CDR3 DNA: TGTGCCAGCAGCCGGGGGGGGCGCGAGACCCAGTACTTC
J gene: TRBJ2-1; clone size: once; D gene: .; V gene: TRBV7-3; CDR3 protein: CASSLIANNEQFF; CDR3 DNA: TGTGCCAGCAGCTTGATAGCGAACAATGAGCAGTTCTTC
J gene: TRBJ2-7; clone size: once; D gene: TRBD1; V gene: TRBV2; CDR3 protein: CASSEIPGTAAYEQYF; CDR3 DNA: TGTGCCAGCAGTGAGATACCCGGGACAGCAGCTTACGAGCAGTACTTC
J gene: TRBJ2-3; clone size: .; D gene: .; V gene: TRBV19; CDR3 protein: CASTVSGADTQYF; CDR3 DNA: TGTGCCAGTACCGTGTCGGGCGCAGATACGCAGTATTTT
J gene: TRBJ2-2; clone size: .; D gene: .; V gene: TRBV6-6; CDR3 protein: CASSYSQNTGELFF; CDR3 DNA: TGTGCCAGCAGTTACTCGCAGAACACCGGGGAGCTGTTTTTT
J gene: TRBJ1-1; clone size: .; D gene: .; V gene: TRBV18; CDR3 protein: CASSLGGVNTEAFF; CDR3 DNA: TGTGCCAGCTCCCTAGGGGGAGTGAACACTGAAGCTTTCTTT
J gene: TRBJ2-7; clone size: .; D gene: TRBD2; V gene: TRBV4-1; CDR3 protein: CASSQGTSPSIYEQYF; CDR3 DNA: TGCGCCAGCAGCCAAGGGACTAGCCCGAGTATTTACGAGCAGTACTTC
J gene: TRBJ2-2; clone size: .; D gene: .; V gene: TRBV3-1/TRBV3-2; CDR3 protein: CASSPGLLKGGELFF; CDR3 DNA: TGTGCCAGCAGCCCCGGACTATTGAAGGGCGGGGAGCTGTTTTTT
J gene: TRBJ1-2; clone size: .; D gene: .; V gene: TRBV5-6; CDR3 protein: CASSQMGSYGYTF; CDR3 DNA: TGTGCCAGCAGCCAAATGGGCAGCTATGGCTACACCTTC
J gene: TRBJ1-1; clone size: .; D gene: .; V gene: TRBV9; CDR3 protein: CASSVEALNTEAFF; CDR3 DNA: TGTGCCAGCAGCGTAGAAGCGCTGAACACTGAAGCTTTCTTT
J gene: TRBJ2-2; clone size: .; D gene: .; V gene: TRBV6-5; CDR3 protein: CASRDFSTGELFF; CDR3 DNA: TGTGCCAGCCGGGACTTTTCTACCGGGGAGCTGTTTTTT
J gene: TRBJ2-7; clone size: .; D gene: .; V gene: TRBV11-2; CDR3 protein: CASSPLGVAYEQYF; CDR3 DNA: TGTGCCAGCAGCCCCTTAGGTGTGGCCTACGAGCAGTACTTC
J gene: TRBJ1-6; clone size: .; D gene: TRBD1; V gene: TRBV2; CDR3 protein: CASSGQGRNSPLHF; CDR3 DNA: TGTGCCAGCAGTGGACAGGGGAGGAATTCACCCCTCCACTTT
J gene: TRBJ1-3; clone size: .; D gene: .; V gene: TRBV9; CDR3 protein: CASSVGSWENTIYF; CDR3 DNA: TGTGCCAGCAGCGTTGGCAGTTGGGAGAACACCATATATTTT
J gene: TRBJ1-1; clone size: .; D gene: .; V gene: TRBV7-9; CDR3 protein: CASTFDVGGVAF; CDR3 DNA: TGTGCCAGCACCTTCGACGTGGGAGGGGTCGCCTTT
J gene: TRBJ1-5; clone size: .; D gene: .; V gene: TRBV7-2; CDR3 protein: CASSLRGIGNQPQHF; CDR3 DNA: TGTGCCAGCAGCTTAAGAGGCATCGGCAATCAGCCCCAGCATTTT
J gene: TRBJ1-6; clone size: .; D gene: .; V gene: TRBV4-3; CDR3 protein: CASSQVTGTWTPLHF; CDR3 DNA: TGCGCCAGCAGCCAAGTAACGGGGACATGGACACCCCTCCACTTT
J gene: TRBJ2-7; clone size: once; D gene: TRBD1; V gene: TRBV4-1; CDR3 protein: CASSQDQGGWQGASYEQYF; CDR3 DNA: TGCGCCAGCAGCCAAGATCAGGGTGGCTGGCAGGGGGCCTCCTACGAGCAGTACTTC
J gene: TRBJ1-2; clone size: .; D gene: TRBD1; V gene: TRBV27; CDR3 protein: CASRHTGGASYGYTF; CDR3 DNA: TGTGCCAGCAGGCATACAGGGGGCGCGTCCTATGGCTACACCTTC
J gene: TRBJ2-7; clone size: .; D gene: TRBD1; V gene: TRBV10-2; CDR3 protein: CASRDRGPYEQYF; CDR3 DNA: TGCGCCAGCCGGGACAGGGGACCTTACGAGCAGTACTTC
J gene: TRBJ1-5; clone size: .; D gene: .; V gene: TRBV4-3; CDR3 protein: CASSQESRSNQPQHF; CDR3 DNA: TGCGCCAGCAGCCAAGAATCCAGAAGCAATCAGCCCCAGCATTTT
J gene: TRBJ1-4; clone size: .; D gene: .; V gene: TRBV2; CDR3 protein: CASSETWATNEKLFF; CDR3 DNA: TGTGCCAGCAGTGAAACGTGGGCAACTAATGAAAAACTGTTTTTT
J gene: TRBJ1-1; clone size: .; D gene: TRBD1; V gene: TRBV6-5; CDR3 protein: CASSQGENTEAFF; CDR3 DNA: TGTGCCAGCAGCCAGGGGGAGAACACTGAAGCTTTCTTT
J gene: TRBJ1-2; clone size: .; D gene: .; V gene: TRBV2; CDR3 protein: CASIGGRGGPTMYGYTF; CDR3 DNA: TGTGCCAGCATCGGGGGGAGGGGCGGACCGACGATGTATGGCTACACCTTC
J gene: TRBJ2-2; clone size: .; D gene: TRBD2; V gene: TRBV5-5; CDR3 protein: CASSAGTKTGELFF; CDR3 DNA: TGTGCCAGCAGCGCCGGGACTAAAACCGGGGAGCTGTTTTTT
J gene: TRBJ1-2; clone size: .; D gene: .; V gene: TRBV6-5; CDR3 protein: CASSPESNYGYTF; CDR3 DNA: TGTGCCAGCAGCCCAGAATCGAACTATGGCTACACCTTC
J gene: TRBJ2-7; clone size: .; D gene: .; V gene: TRBV5-5; CDR3 protein: CASSLGAETYEQYF; CDR3 DNA: TGTGCCAGCAGCTTGGGGGCCGAGACCTACGAGCAGTACTTC
J gene: TRBJ1-1; clone size: once; D gene: TRBD1; V gene: TRBV9; CDR3 protein: CASSTGQGLNTEAFF; CDR3 DNA: TGTGCCAGCAGCACGGGACAGGGATTGAACACTGAAGCTTTCTTT
J gene: TRBJ1-6; clone size: .; D gene: TRBD1; V gene: TRBV27; CDR3 protein: CASRIFGTVNSPLHF; CDR3 DNA: TGTGCCAGCAGGATCTTCGGGACAGTAAATTCACCCCTCCACTTT
J gene: TRBJ1-2; clone size: .; D gene: TRBD1; V gene: TRBV7-2; CDR3 protein: CASSPNRGAYGYTF; CDR3 DNA: TGTGCCAGCAGTCCAAACAGGGGAGCGTATGGCTACACCTTC
J gene: TRBJ1-6; clone size: .; D gene: .; V gene: TRBV12-5; CDR3 protein: CASGFGRSLSSYNSPLHF; CDR3 DNA: TGTGCTAGTGGTTTTGGACGGTCCCTGAGCTCCTATAATTCACCCCTCCACTTT
J gene: TRBJ2-7; clone size: once; D gene: .; V gene: TRBV10-2; CDR3 protein: CASSEFGRTYPYEQYF; CDR3 DNA: TGCGCCAGCAGTGAGTTTGGTAGGACTTATCCCTACGAGCAGTACTTC
J gene: TRBJ2-1; clone size: once; D gene: TRBD2; V gene: TRBV19; CDR3 protein: CASSSSGRYNEQFF; CDR3 DNA: TGTGCCAGTAGCTCTAGCGGGAGATACAATGAGCAGTTCTTC
J gene: TRBJ1-3; clone size: .; D gene: .; V gene: TRBV10-3; CDR3 protein: CAIRLSSGNTIYF; CDR3 DNA: TGTGCCATTAGGTTGAGCTCTGGAAACACCATATATTTT
J gene: TRBJ1-6; clone size: .; D gene: TRBD1; V gene: TRBV30; CDR3 protein: CAWGDSNSPLHF; CDR3 DNA: TGTGCCTGGGGGGACAGTAATTCACCCCTCCACTTT
J gene: TRBJ1-5; clone size: few; D gene: .; V gene: TRBV6-4; CDR3 protein: CASSVPGQPQHF; CDR3 DNA: TGTGCCAGCAGTGTTCCCGGACAGCCCCAGCATTTT
J gene: TRBJ1-2; clone size: .; D gene: TRBD1; V gene: TRBV7-2; CDR3 protein: CASTGQGSFGYTF; CDR3 DNA: TGTGCCAGCACGGGACAGGGGTCCTTTGGCTACACCTTC